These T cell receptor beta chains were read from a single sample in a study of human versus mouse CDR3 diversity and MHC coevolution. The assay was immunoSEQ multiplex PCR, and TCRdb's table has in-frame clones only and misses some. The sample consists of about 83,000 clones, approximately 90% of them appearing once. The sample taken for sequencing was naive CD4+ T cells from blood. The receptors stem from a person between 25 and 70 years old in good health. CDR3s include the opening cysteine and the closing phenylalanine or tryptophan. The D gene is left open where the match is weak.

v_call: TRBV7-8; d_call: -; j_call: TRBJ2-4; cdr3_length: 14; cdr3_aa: CASSPQLAKNIQYF
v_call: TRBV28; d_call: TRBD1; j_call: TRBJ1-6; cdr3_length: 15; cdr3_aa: CAINSGTGYNSPLHF
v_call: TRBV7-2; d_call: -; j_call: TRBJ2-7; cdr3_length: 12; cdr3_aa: CASSSVPGEQYF
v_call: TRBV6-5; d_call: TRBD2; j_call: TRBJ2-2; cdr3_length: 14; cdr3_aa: CASSYSRTSNILFF
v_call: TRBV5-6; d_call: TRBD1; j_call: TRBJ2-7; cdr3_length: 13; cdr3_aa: CASSLGTEVEQYF
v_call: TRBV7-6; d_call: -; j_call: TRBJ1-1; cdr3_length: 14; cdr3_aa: CASREAGGGTEAFF
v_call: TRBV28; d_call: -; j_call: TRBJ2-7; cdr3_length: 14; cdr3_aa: CASSYRGISYEQYF
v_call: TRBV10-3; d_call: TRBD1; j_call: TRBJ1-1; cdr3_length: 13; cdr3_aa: CAISTRDRDRAFF
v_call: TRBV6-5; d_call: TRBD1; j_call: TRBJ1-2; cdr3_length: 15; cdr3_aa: CASSAPGQGRRGYTF
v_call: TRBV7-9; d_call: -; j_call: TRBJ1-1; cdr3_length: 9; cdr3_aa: CASSQQGSF
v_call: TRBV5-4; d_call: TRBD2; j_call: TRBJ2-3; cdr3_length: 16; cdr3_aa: CASSLDGGAGTDTQYF
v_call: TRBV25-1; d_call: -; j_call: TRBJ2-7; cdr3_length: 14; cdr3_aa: CASSELGVSYEQYF
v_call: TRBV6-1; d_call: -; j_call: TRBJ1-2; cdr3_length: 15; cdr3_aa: CASSLNFMGAVGYTF
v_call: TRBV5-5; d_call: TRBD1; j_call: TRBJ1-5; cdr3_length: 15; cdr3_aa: CASSAGQGLSQPQHF
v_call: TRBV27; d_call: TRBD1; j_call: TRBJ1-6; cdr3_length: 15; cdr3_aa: CASSPLDRVNSPLHF
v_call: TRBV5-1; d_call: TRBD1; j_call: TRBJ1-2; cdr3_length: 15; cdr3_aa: CASSSGTGGKRGYTF
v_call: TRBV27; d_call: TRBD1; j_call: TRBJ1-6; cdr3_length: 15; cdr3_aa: CASSAGTVLNSPLHF
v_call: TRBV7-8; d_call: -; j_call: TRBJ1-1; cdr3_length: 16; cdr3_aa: CASSFTGGGMNTEAFF
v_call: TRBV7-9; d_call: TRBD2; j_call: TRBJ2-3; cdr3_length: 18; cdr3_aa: CASSLSTLAGEGADTQYF
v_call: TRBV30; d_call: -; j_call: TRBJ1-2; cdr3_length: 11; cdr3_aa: CAWSRSYGYTF
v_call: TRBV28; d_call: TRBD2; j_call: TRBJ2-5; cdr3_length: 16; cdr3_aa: CASRALAGGARETQYF
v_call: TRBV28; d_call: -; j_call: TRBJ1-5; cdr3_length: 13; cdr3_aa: CASTLGGGQPQHF
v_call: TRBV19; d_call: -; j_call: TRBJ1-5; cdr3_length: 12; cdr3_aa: CASRAFNQPQHF
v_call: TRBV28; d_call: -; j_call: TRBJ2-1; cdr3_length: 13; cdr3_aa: CASSAQGRNEQFF
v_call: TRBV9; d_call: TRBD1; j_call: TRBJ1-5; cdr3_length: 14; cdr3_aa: CASSATGGPQPQHF
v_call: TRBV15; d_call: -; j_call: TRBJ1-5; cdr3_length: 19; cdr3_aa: CATSRDLRQGSNSNQPQHF
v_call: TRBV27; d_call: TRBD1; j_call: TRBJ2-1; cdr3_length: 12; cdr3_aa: CASSQSGTGQFF
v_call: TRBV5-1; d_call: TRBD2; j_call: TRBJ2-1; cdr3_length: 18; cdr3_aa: CASSLARTSGGGYNEQFF
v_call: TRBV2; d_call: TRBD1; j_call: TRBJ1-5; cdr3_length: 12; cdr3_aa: CATRQGHQPQHF
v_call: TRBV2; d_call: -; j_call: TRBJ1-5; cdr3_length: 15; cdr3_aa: CASSEQVASNQPQHF
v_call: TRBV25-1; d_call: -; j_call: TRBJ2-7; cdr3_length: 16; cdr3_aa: CASSANFPGQSYEQYF
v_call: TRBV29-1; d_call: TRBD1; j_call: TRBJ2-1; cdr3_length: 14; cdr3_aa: CSVEETGVGNEQFF
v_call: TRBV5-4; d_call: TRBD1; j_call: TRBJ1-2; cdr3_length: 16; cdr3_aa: CASSFRQGGFGNGYTF
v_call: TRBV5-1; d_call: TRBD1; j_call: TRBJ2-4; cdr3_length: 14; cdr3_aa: CASRTGQGQNIQYF
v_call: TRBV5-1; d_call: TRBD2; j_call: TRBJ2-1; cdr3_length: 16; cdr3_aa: CASSSQLSGRYNEQFF
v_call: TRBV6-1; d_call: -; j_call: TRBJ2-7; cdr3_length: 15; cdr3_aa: CASRTSGPSSYEQYF
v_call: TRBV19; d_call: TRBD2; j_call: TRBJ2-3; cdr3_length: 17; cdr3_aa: CASSPREGLWASDTQYF
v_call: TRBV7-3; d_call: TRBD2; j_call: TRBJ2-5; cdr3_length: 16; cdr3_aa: CASSLTSGRGEETQYF
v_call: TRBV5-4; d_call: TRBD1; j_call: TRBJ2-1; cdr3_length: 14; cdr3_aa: CASSHPGQDNEQFF
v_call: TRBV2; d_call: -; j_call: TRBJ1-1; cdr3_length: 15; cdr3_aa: CASTRAGQGYTEAFF
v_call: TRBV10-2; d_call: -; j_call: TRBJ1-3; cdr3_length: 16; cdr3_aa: CASSGQAPGSGNTIYF
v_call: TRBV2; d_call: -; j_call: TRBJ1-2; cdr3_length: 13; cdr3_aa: CASSEMEVYGYTF
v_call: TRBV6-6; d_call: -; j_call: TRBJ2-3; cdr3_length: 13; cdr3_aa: CASSHRVPDTQYF
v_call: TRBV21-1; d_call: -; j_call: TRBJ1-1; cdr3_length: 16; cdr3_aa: CASSQGQGAQVTEAFF
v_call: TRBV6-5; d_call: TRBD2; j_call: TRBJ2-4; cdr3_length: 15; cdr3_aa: CAAGGGWAAKNIQYF
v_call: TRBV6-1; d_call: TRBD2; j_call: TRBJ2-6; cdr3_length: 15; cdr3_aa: CASRLAGAGANVLTF
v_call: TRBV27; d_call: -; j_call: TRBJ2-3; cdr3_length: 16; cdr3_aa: CASSSQARGFTDTQYF
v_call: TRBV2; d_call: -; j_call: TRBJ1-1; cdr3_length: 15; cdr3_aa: CASSEQGRLNTEAFF
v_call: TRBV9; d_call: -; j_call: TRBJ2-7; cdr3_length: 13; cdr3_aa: CASSSNGAYEQYF
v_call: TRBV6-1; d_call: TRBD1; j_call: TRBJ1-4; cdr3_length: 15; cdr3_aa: CASSEARGSVEKLFF
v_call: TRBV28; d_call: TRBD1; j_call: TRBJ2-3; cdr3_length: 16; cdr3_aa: CASKGSGTGSTDTQYF
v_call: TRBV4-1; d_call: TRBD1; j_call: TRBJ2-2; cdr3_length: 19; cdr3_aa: CASSPNLGTGRGNTGELFF
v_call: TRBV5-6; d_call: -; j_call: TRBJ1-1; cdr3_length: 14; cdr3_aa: CASSLNQLNTEAFF
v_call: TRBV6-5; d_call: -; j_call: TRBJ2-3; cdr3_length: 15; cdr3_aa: CASSYSGRGTDTQYF